This T cell receptor (beta chain) came from a study of T cells in women clearing cervical HPV infection. Study details: No precancer developed; the control's incident HPV16 infection cleared within 12 months. Blood came at first lesion visit for cases, post-clearance for controls.

A word on this clone: The CDR3 is cut off 3 residues early in the read; its end comes from the germline J gene.

The germline CDR1 and CDR2 sequences are SQVTM and ANQGSEA. The CDR3 has 14 residues. The V and J ends lost 5 bases and 8 bases, in that order; junction bases with no gene match: 11. Generated by immunoSEQ multiplex PCR, the TCRdb table keeps only in-frame clones and is missing some. The listing contains over 25,000 clones. This sequence joins TRBV29-1 and TRBJ2-1; 8 bases fit TRBD1. The sample consisted of blood buffy coat. The clonotype comes from a woman aged 18-70 years with a cervical HPV16 infection that either progressed to CIN3+ or cleared (not recorded which). The CDR3 bases that were read are TGCAGCGTTTCAGGGGGCGCCGGGATTTATGAG. This gives the protein CSVSGGAGIYE. In full, the CDR3 reads CSVSGGAGIYEQFF.